Presented here are 9 T cell receptor beta chains from one specimen sequenced in a study of cytomegalovirus exposure and HLA in healthy donors. The method was immunoSEQ multiplex PCR; TCRdb's version includes in-frame clones alone and lacks a portion of them. The sample contains around 190,000 clones, approximately 86% of which appear only once. Sequencing used PBMCs. The receptors originated from a man aged 30 to 39 in good health and CMV-seropositive.

This sequence joins TRBV5-1 and TRBJ2-2; the match to TRBD1 covers 9 bases. V gave up 4 bases and J gave up 6 bases; unmatched junction bases: 13. The CDR3 has 17 residues. CDR1 is SGHRS and CDR2 is YFSETQ in the germline V gene. This CDR3 is CASSGYRDRESSGELFF. In DNA form, the CDR3 reads TGCGCCAGCAGCGGGTACCGGGACAGGGAATCGTCCGGGGAGCTGTTTTTT.

The chain couples TRBV7-2 to TRBJ2-7; possible D gene TRBD2, 6 bases. Per the germline V gene, CDR1 is SGHTA and CDR2 is FQGNSA. The CDR3 is 14 amino acids. With 3 bases removed from V and 2 bases from J, the gap between germline ends came to 11 bases. The CDR3 nucleotides are TGTGCCAGCAGCTTTGGCGGGGCAACCTACGAGCAGTACTTC. Translated: CASSFGGATYEQYF. Full variable domain (outside the CDR3, taken from reference TRBV7-2 and TRBJ2-7): GAGVSQSPSNKVTEKGKDVELRCDPISGHTALYWYRQSLGQGLEFLIYFQGNSAPDKSGLPSDRFSAERTGGSVSTLTIQRTQQEDSAVYLCASSFGGATYEQYFGPGTRLTVT.

The chain combines TRBV15 with TRBJ2-5; D is perhaps TRBD2 (5 bases). Germline lookup yields CDR1 LNHNV and CDR2 YYDKDF (reference sequence). V was cut by 5 bases and J by 2 bases, with 9 bases left in between. The CDR3 has 13 residues. CDR3 residues: CATSLWRQETQYF. CDR3 coding DNA: TGTGCCACCAGCCTCTGGAGGCAAGAGACCCAGTACTTC.

The chain uses TRBV5-4 and TRBJ1-2, with 8 positions matching TRBD1. Germline V gene sequence: CDR1 SGHNT, CDR2 YYREEE (reference sequence). There are 14 residues in the CDR3. V dropped 3 bases and J dropped 4; count of bases not matched to a gene: 5. The CDR3 region is CASSSGQASYGYTF. The CDR3 DNA reads TGTGCCAGCAGCTCGGGACAGGCGTCCTATGGCTACACCTTC.

This CDR3 reads CASSESGITEAFF. The CDR3 DNA reads as TGTGCCAGCAGTGAGTCAGGGATTACTGAAGCTTTCTTT. This chain joins TRBV2 and TRBJ1-1, with D maybe TRBD1 (5 bases). V was cut by 3 bases and J by 5 bases, with 10 bases left in between. The CDR3 totals 13 residues. The V gene's germline CDR1 is SNHLY and CDR2 FYNNEI.

The rearrangement uses TRBV7-2 and TRBJ2-7; a weak D match, TRBD2 (7 bases). CDR3 length: 16 amino acids. Germline V CDR1 and CDR2: SGHTA, FQGNSA. The V end was cut by 5 bases, the J end by 4 bases, with 21 bases between. The chain's CDR3 is CASSRGDTAVDYEQYF. The CDR3 coding sequence is TGTGCCAGCAGCCGGGGGGACACGGCGGTAGATTACGAGCAGTACTTC. Using reference TRBV7-2 and TRBJ2-7 for the parts outside the CDR3, the full variable domain is GAGVSQSPSNKVTEKGKDVELRCDPISGHTALYWYRQSLGQGLEFLIYFQGNSAPDKSGLPSDRFSAERTGGSVSTLTIQRTQQEDSAVYLCASSRGDTAVDYEQYFGPGTRLTVT.

This sequence joins TRBV6-5 and TRBJ1-2; perhaps TRBD1 as D (5 bases). CDR3 length equals 13 residues. Deletions cut 2 bases from V and 4 bases from J, with 8 bases between. Germline CDR1 MNHEY, CDR2 SVGAGI. The CDR3 DNA reads as TGTGCCAGCAGTTACAGCAGGGCCTATGGCTACACCTTC. The encoded protein is CASSYSRAYGYTF.

This clone was seen a few times. This sequence joins TRBV5-5 and TRBJ2-7; D might be TRBD1 (5 bases). The germline V gene encodes CDR1 SGHKS and CDR2 YYEKEE (reference sequence). Between the trimmed V and J ends, which lost 6 bases and 0 bases, there was a span of 10 bases. This CDR3 contains 13 residues. CDR3 bases: TGTGCCAGCACCCAGGACAACTCCTACGAGCAGTACTTC. Protein sequence: CASTQDNSYEQYF.

V and J are TRBV6-5 and TRBJ2-7, with 7 bases fitting TRBD1. The V segment lost 4 bases and the J segment 5 bases; nucleotides outside the gene matches: 14. The CDR3 consists of 16 residues. CDR1 is MNHEY, CDR2 SVGAGI, per germline. In nucleotides, the CDR3 is TGTGCCAGCAGTTCCGGAGGAAGGGGGCGCAGCGACGAGCAGTACTTC. It yields the protein CASSSGGRGRSDEQYF.